This T cell receptor beta chain was sequenced for a study of beta chain features in type 1 diabetes. Overall study context: Patients were similar to healthy donors in age and gender (as well as in cell yields). Findings of the study overall: For cells with high TCR expression, cDNA sequencing could yield over-representation.

V shed 0 bases, J shed 5 bases, and the junction held 9 bases outside the gene matches. CDR1 MNHEY and CDR2 SVGAGI come from the germline V gene. The CDR3 extends over 16 amino acids. The authors sorted CD4+ naive, central memory, regulatory and stem cell-like memory cells via CD45RO/CCR7/CD25/CD127/CD95/CD27. Sequencing targeted expressed TCRB transcripts, as all isolated RNA had been reverse transcribed. Sequenced by immunoSEQ multiplex PCR; TCRdb stores in-frame clones only, minus some. The sample has roughly 500,000 clones, approximately 30% seen once. This clone has just a few counts. Antigen unknown.

This chain joins TRBV6-5 and TRBJ2-7; TRBD2 matches 8 bases. This clonotype originated in a man aged 18 to 35 in good health. Input material: naive CD4+ T cells from blood. This CDR3 reads CASSYSTAGGENEQYF. Here the CDR3 DNA reads TGTGCCAGCAGTTACTCGACCGCGGGGGGTGAGAACGAGCAGTACTTC.